A selection of T cell receptor beta chains follows, all from one sample in a study of blood T cell repertoires in COVID-19. Libraries were prepared by immunoSEQ multiplex PCR; TCRdb keeps only in-frame clonotypes and omits some of them. Of around 320,000 clones in the sample, 88% were seen once. Material: peripheral blood. The receptors shown here come from a woman under 40 who had recovered from COVID-19. Each CDR3 is given with its conserved first and last residue. Fields, in order: D gene, J gene, clone size, V gene, CDR3 DNA, CDR3 protein. D genes are given only for firm matches. Not every row has a clone size; where given, it reads once, few, many or a size class.

- | TRBJ2-5 | - | TRBV5-1 | TGCGCCAGCAGCTTGTGGGGAGCCAGCGGAACTCAAGAGACCCAGTACTTC | CASSLWGASGTQETQYF
- | TRBJ2-7 | - | TRBV12-3/TRBV12-4 | TGTGCCAGCAGTTTAGTCAGCTCCTACGAGCAGTACTTC | CASSLVSSYEQYF
- | TRBJ2-2 | - | TRBV5-1 | TGCGCCAGCAGCTTAAGTTCGGGAGCGTCGGACACCGGGGAGCTGTTTTTT | CASSLSSGASDTGELFF
- | TRBJ1-3 | once | TRBV14 | TGTGCCAGCAGCCAAGGAGTAGGAAACACCATATATTTT | CASSQGVGNTIYF
TRBD1 | TRBJ2-1 | once | TRBV28 | TGTGCCAGCAGTGTGCCGGGACAGGGGTACGAGCAGTTCTTC | CASSVPGQGYEQFF
- | TRBJ2-7 | - | TRBV10-3 | TGTGCCATCAGCCCGGTTGATTCCCCCTACGAGCAGTACTTC | CAISPVDSPYEQYF
TRBD1 | TRBJ2-7 | - | TRBV30 | TGTGCCTGGAGTCGGGACAGTAGCTACGAGCAGTACTTC | CAWSRDSSYEQYF
- | TRBJ2-1 | once | TRBV2 | TGTGCCAGCAACGCTGATTGGGCGGGGGAGCAGTTCTTC | CASNADWAGEQFF
- | TRBJ2-3 | once | TRBV5-1 | TGCGCCAGCAGCTTGGGCGGGTTCAGAGATACGCAGTATTTT | CASSLGGFRDTQYF
TRBD1 | TRBJ1-5 | - | TRBV19 | TGTGCCAGTAGCGGGACAGGGGGCGGTCAGCCCCAGCATTTT | CASSGTGGGQPQHF
TRBD1 | TRBJ1-4 | - | TRBV30 | TGTGCCTGGAGTGTACCTTCGGGACAGGCTAATGAAAAACTGTTTTTT | CAWSVPSGQANEKLFF
TRBD1 | TRBJ1-5 | once | TRBV3-1/TRBV3-2 | TGTGCCAGCAGCCCCGGGGGGACAGGGGGCGCGGGTCAGCCCCAGCATTTT | CASSPGGTGGAGQPQHF
- | TRBJ1-6 | few | TRBV19 | TGTGCCAGTAGGAAACAGGGATGGGAATCACCCCTCCACTTT | CASRKQGWESPLHF
- | TRBJ1-4 | - | TRBV5-4 | TGTGCCAGCAGCGCAGGACAGCATATTGCAACTAATGAAAAACTGTTTTTT | CASSAGQHIATNEKLFF
TRBD1 | TRBJ1-3 | - | TRBV7-9 | TGTGCCAGTTCGCAGGGGGCGCAGAGGGGAAACACCATATATTTT | CASSQGAQRGNTIYF
- | TRBJ1-2 | once | TRBV15 | TGTGCCACCAGCAGAGATCGGGTAGGGGTTATCTATGGCTACACCTTC | CATSRDRVGVIYGYTF
TRBD1 | TRBJ2-7 | - | TRBV7-9 | TGTGCCAGCAGGGGGACAGGCTACGAGCAGTACTTC | CASRGTGYEQYF
- | TRBJ1-2 | - | TRBV7-9 | TGTGCCAGCAGCCAACACACGGGAGGCTACACCTTC | CASSQHTGGYTF
- | TRBJ2-7 | - | TRBV30 | TGTGCCTGGACCCACGACAGCACAGCCTACGAGCAGTACTTC | CAWTHDSTAYEQYF
TRBD1 | TRBJ2-3 | - | TRBV4-3 | TGCGCCAGCAGCCCATCGACAGGGATCGGGCAGTATTTT | CASSPSTGIGQYF
- | TRBJ2-3 | few | TRBV5-6 | TGTGCCAGCAGCTTGGAGTGGAGGGAAACAGATACGCAGTATTTT | CASSLEWRETDTQYF
- | TRBJ2-5 | - | TRBV9 | TGTGCCAGCAGCCCGAGTCCAGGCGGGGAAGAGACCCAGTACTTC | CASSPSPGGEETQYF
- | TRBJ2-7 | - | TRBV5-6 | TGTGCCAGCAGCTTGGCTTGGCAGAGGAGCTCCTACGAGCAGTACTTC | CASSLAWQRSSYEQYF
- | TRBJ2-2 | - | TRBV24-1 | TGTGCCACCAGTGGATGGCGGGGAGACACCGGGGAGCTGTTTTTT | CATSGWRGDTGELFF
TRBD1 | TRBJ1-1 | - | TRBV5-1 | TGCGCCGGCAAGGAAAACACAGGGGGCACTGAAGCTTTCTTT | CAGKENTGGTEAFF
- | TRBJ2-3 | - | TRBV5-1 | TGCGCCAGCAGCTTGGGGACTCTAAGCACAGATACGCAGTATTTT | CASSLGTLSTDTQYF
TRBD1 | TRBJ1-2 | - | TRBV2 | TGTGCCAGCAGTCTTACAGGGGGAGCGGACACCTTC | CASSLTGGADTF
- | TRBJ1-6 | - | TRBV6-5 | TGTGCCAGCAGTTCAGAGGGAATGGCACCCCTCCACTTT | CASSSEGMAPLHF
- | TRBJ1-1 | - | TRBV30 | TGTGCCTGGAGAGGAGGGATGGAAATGAACACTGAAGCTTTCTTT | CAWRGGMEMNTEAFF
- | TRBJ2-5 | - | TRBV25-1 | TGTGCCAGCAGTCGAACAGGGTTGCAAGAGACCCAGTACTTC | CASSRTGLQETQYF
- | TRBJ1-5 | - | TRBV7-9 | TGTGCCAGCAGGACGGGGAGCAATCAGCCCCAGCATTTT | CASRTGSNQPQHF
TRBD1 | TRBJ2-5 | - | TRBV5-1 | TGCGCCAGCAGCTTGTTTGGAGCGAGGGGGCCAGAGACCCAGTACTTC | CASSLFGARGPETQYF
- | TRBJ2-2 | - | TRBV6-6 | TGTGCCAGCAGTCTCCAGGGTCCCTCCACCGGGGAGCTGTTTTTT | CASSLQGPSTGELFF